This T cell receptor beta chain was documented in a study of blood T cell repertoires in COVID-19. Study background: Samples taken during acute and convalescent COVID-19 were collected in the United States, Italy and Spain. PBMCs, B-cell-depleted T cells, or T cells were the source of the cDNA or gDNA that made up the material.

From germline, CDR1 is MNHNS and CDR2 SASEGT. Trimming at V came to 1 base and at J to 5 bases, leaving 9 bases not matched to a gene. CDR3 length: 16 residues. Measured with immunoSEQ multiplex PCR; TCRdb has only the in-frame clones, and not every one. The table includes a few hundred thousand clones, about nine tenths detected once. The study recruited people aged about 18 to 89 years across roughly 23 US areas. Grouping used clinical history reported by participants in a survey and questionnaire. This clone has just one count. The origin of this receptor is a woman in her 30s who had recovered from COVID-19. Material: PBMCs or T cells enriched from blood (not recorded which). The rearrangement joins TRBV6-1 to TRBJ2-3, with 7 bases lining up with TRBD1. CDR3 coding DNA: TGTGCCAGCAGTGAAGGCCCGGGACAGTCGGGAGATACGCAGTATTTT. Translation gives CASSEGPGQSGDTQYF.